The source of this T cell receptor (beta chain) is a study of technical replicates of blood from several donors. Using immunoSEQ multiplex PCR, the repertoire was profiled, and TCRdb retains in-frame clones only, with some absent. The sample lists 75,000 to 95,000 clones, about 91% occurring once. Germline CDR1 reads SGHAT; CDR2 reads FQNNGV. The J segment lost 0 bases and the V segment lost 7 bases, leaving 13 bases of the junction unmatched. The CDR3 contains 17 residues. This sequence originates from a human donor in good health. Material for sequencing was T cells isolated from PBMCs. V gene TRBV11-2 combines with J gene TRBJ2-7, with 9 bases aligning to TRBD1. CDR3 DNA sequence: TGTGCCAGCACGGCCTATGAGGGACAGGGAAGCTCCTACGAGCAGTACTTC. Translation: CASTAYEGQGSSYEQYF.